This T cell receptor beta chain stems from a study of shared clonotypes between healthy human individuals. The table came from immunoSEQ multiplex PCR; TCRdb's copy has only in-frame clones and leaves some out. The sample carries more than 2 million clones, approximately 96% recorded once. This clone was found once. This CDR3 is built from 15 residues. V lost 1 base and J lost 3, with 9 bases in between. Germline V gene lookup returns CDR1 KGHSH and CDR2 LQKENI. The chain uses TRBV18 and TRBJ2-2; a weak D match, TRBD2 (5 bases). The sequenced sample consisted of naive CD4+ T cells sorted from blood. Subset meaning: CD45RA+ positively selected. This sequence was found in a man in his late teens or twenties in good health. The CDR3 coding sequence is TGTGCCAGCTCACCACTCTTACTAGACACCGGGGAGCTGTTTTTT. The encoded protein is CASSPLLLDTGELFF.